This TCR beta chain derives from a study of blood T cell repertoires in COVID-19. There are 12 residues in the CDR3. V was clipped by 4 bases and J by 1 base, with 7 bases between them. From germline, CDR1 is SQVTM and CDR2 ANQGSEA. Per the study methods: Amplification with reference gene primers provided the estimates of nucleated cell counts. Sequencing was performed with immunoSEQ multiplex PCR; in TCRdb, only in-frame clones are kept and a portion is missing. V, J and clone size are taken as reported in that table, and D and trimming were inferred from the DNA itself. The sample lists 220,000 or so clones; more than 80% were seen once.

The specimen sequenced was PBMCs or T cells enriched from blood (not recorded which). The chain recombines TRBV29-1 with TRBJ2-5; the D is unclear. This TCR came from a woman under 30 in a cohort exposed to, infected with or recovered from COVID-19 (not recorded which). The CDR3 loop is CSVVNSQETQYF. CDR3 DNA: TGCAGCGTTGTGAACAGCCAAGAGACCCAGTACTTC.